These 25 T cell receptor beta chains came from one sample sequenced in a study of cytomegalovirus exposure and HLA in healthy donors. In the PCR, 60 Vbeta and 13 Jbeta primers were used. The assay was immunoSEQ multiplex PCR, and TCRdb's table has in-frame clones only and misses some. This table has 200,000 or so clones, around 76% appearing once. The specimen sequenced was PBMCs. These receptors were taken from a young man in good health and CMV-seronegative.

This chain links TRBV4-1 with TRBJ2-7, with a possible D match to TRBD1 (5 bases). This CDR3 contains 19 residues. Per the germline V gene, CDR1 is MGHRA and CDR2 is YSYEKL. Trimming shortened V by 0 bases and J by 0 bases, and 21 bases separated the two germline ends. DNA for the CDR3: TGCGCCAGCAGCCAAGATCTCCCAACGCGGACAAGCCGCTCCTACGAGCAGTACTTC. Translated: CASSQDLPTRTSRSYEQYF.

As concerns this clone: At the DNA level, this CDR3 is encoded by other sequences in the same sample as well. V and J are TRBV2 and TRBJ1-1; maybe TRBD1 (5 bases). V was clipped by 6 bases and J by 5 bases, with 10 bases between them. The germline gives CDR1 SNHLY, CDR2 FYNNEI. The CDR3 has 12 residues. As DNA, the CDR3 is TGTGCCAGCAGGGCAGGGAGGACTGAAGCTTTCTTT. Its protein is CASRAGRTEAFF. The full variable domain, its missing parts supplied by reference TRBV2 and TRBJ1-1, is EPEVTQTPSHQVTQMGQEVILRCVPISNHLYFYWYRQILGQKVEFLVSFYNNEISEKSEIFDDQFSVERPDGSNFTLKIRSTKLEDSAMYFCASRAGRTEAFFGQGTRLTVV.

This clone came up a few times. The chain recombines TRBV18 with TRBJ2-7; 7 nucleotides agree with TRBD1. Germline trimming cut 3 bases from V and 11 bases from J; bases unmatched to any gene: 13. CDR1 and CDR2 (germline): KGHSH, LQKENI. The CDR3 runs to 14 residues. The CDR3 DNA is TGTGCCAGCTCACCCGAGCAGGGGGAAACGGAGAAGTACTTC. Translated, it gives CASSPEQGETEKYF.

The chain uses TRBV27 and TRBJ1-4, with TRBD1 identical over 7 bases. Germline values: CDR1 MNHEY, CDR2 SMNVEV (reference sequence). V dropped 2 bases and J dropped 7; count of bases not matched to a gene: 10. The CDR3 length is 16 residues. The CDR3 here is CASSLLTTGQAEKLFF. CDR3 bases: TGTGCCAGCAGTTTACTTACGACAGGGCAGGCTGAAAAACTGTTTTTT. The full variable domain, rest sourced from reference TRBV27 and TRBJ1-4, is EAQVTQNPRYLITVTGKKLTVTCSQNMNHEYMSWYRQDPGLGLRQIYYSMNVEVTDKGDVPEGYKVSRKEKRNFPLILESPSPNQTSLYFCASSLLTTGQAEKLFFGSGTQLSVL.

The chain links TRBV6-8 to TRBJ2-7; TRBD1 aligns across 7 bases. This CDR3 region has 14 residues. V shed 6 bases, J shed 3 bases, and the junction held 8 bases outside the gene matches. The V gene's germline CDR1 is MNHGY and CDR2 SAAAGT. CDR3 nucleotide sequence: TGTGCCAGCAGGCGAGAAAGGGACAGCTACGAGCAGTACTTC. The encoded protein is CASRRERDSYEQYF.

V usage is TRBV18 and J usage is TRBJ1-5, with TRBD1 matching 10 bases. V lost 5 bases and J lost 5; bases outside the gene matches: 3. CDR1 is KGHSH and CDR2 is LQKENI in the germline V gene. The length of the CDR3 is 14 residues. The CDR3 region has the DNA TGTGCCAGCTCAGCCGGGACAGGGGATCAGCCCCAGCATTTT. Protein product: CASSAGTGDQPQHF.

The V call is TRBV28, the J call TRBJ2-2; maybe TRBD1 (5 bases). In germline, CDR1 is MDHEN, CDR2 SYDVKM. This CDR3 comprises 16 residues. Trimming took 0 bases from V and 0 from J, leaving 8 bases between them. The CDR3 nucleotides read TGTGCCAGCAGTTTATGGACAGTCACGAACACCGGGGAGCTGTTTTTT. This encodes CASSLWTVTNTGELFF.

V and J are TRBV5-1 and TRBJ2-7, with D hard to call. V gave up 0 bases and J gave up 2 bases, with 9 bases separating them. Looked up from germline, CDR1 is SGHRS and CDR2 is YFSETQ. This CDR3 is 14 amino acids long. The CDR3 sequence is CASSLGQAPYEQYF. CDR3 DNA sequence: TGCGCCAGCAGCTTGGGGCAGGCGCCCTACGAGCAGTACTTC.

CDR3 amino acids: CASRRDRGYNSPLHF. The CDR3 coding sequence is TGTGCCAGCAGGAGAGACAGGGGCTATAATTCACCCCTCCACTTT. The chain has TRBV2 and TRBJ1-6, with 8 bases lining up with TRBD1. The germline gives CDR1 SNHLY, CDR2 FYNNEI. The V segment lost 6 bases and the J segment 3 bases; nucleotides outside the gene matches: 4. The CDR3 is made up of 15 amino acids. Together with reference TRBV2 and TRBJ1-6, the CDR3 gives the full variable domain: EPEVTQTPSHQVTQMGQEVILRCVPISNHLYFYWYRQILGQKVEFLVSFYNNEISEKSEIFDDQFSVERPDGSNFTLKIRSTKLEDSAMYFCASRRDRGYNSPLHFGNGTRLTVT.

J is TRBJ2-1 and V is TRBV5-1; TRBD2 aligns across 10 bases. J gave up 8 bases and V 4 bases, and 15 bases lay outside the gene matches. Per the germline V gene, CDR1 is SGHRS and CDR2 is YFSETQ. The CDR3 extends over 17 amino acids. As DNA, the CDR3 is TGCGCCAGCAGCCAGGGTCCCGGGCTAGCGGGAGTGTATGAGCAGTTCTTC. The encoded protein is CASSQGPGLAGVYEQFF.

This chain connects TRBV2 to TRBJ2-1, with D maybe TRBD2 (5 bases). Germline CDR1 SNHLY, CDR2 FYNNEI. The CDR3 loop spans 14 amino acids. V gave up 5 bases and J gave up 7 bases, with 15 bases separating them. The CDR3 spells CASSFGGSKNEQFF. In DNA, the CDR3 is TGTGCCAGCAGTTTCGGTGGGAGCAAGAATGAGCAGTTCTTC.

The chain is built from TRBV27 and TRBJ1-5, with D possibly TRBD1 on 5 matching bases. Germline loops: CDR1 MNHEY, CDR2 SMNVEV (reference sequence). The CDR3 covers 13 residues. Trimming took off 3 bases at V and 4 bases at J, with 7 bases between the two ends. CDR3 nucleotides: TGTGCCAGCAGTTTTCGGGGGAATCAGCCCCAGCATTTT. Translated: CASSFRGNQPQHF.

V gene TRBV7-9 combines with J gene TRBJ2-1; tentative D call: TRBD2 (5 bases). The V and J ends lost 5 bases and 7 bases respectively, with 6 bases between them. Germline V CDR1 and CDR2: SEHNR, FQNEAQ (reference sequence). CDR3 length: 11 amino acids. The CDR3 region has the DNA TGTGCCAGCAGCGGACTTAATGAGCAGTTCTTC. This sequence encodes CASSGLNEQFF. Full variable domain (outside the CDR3, taken from reference TRBV7-9 and TRBJ2-1): DTGVSQNPRHKITKRGQNVTFRCDPISEHNRLYWYRQTLGQGPEFLTYFQNEAQLEKSRLLSDRFSAERPKGSFSTLEIQRTEQGDSAMYLCASSGLNEQFFGPGTRLTVL.

This clone was seen only once. The chain combines TRBV9 with TRBJ2-1; weak D call: TRBD2 (7 bases). The germline gives CDR1 SGDLS, CDR2 YYNGEE. Trimming left V 7 bases short and J 4 bases short, with 21 bases between. The CDR3 runs 16 residues. Here the CDR3 reads CASLPGGGRGYNEQFF. DNA for the CDR3: TGTGCCAGCCTCCCGGGGGGAGGGAGGGGGTACAATGAGCAGTTCTTC.

The V gene is TRBV28, the J gene TRBJ1-4; perhaps TRBD1 as D (6 bases). Trimming took 6 bases from V and 16 from J, leaving 24 bases between them. Germline assignment: CDR1 MDHEN and CDR2 SYDVKM. The length of the CDR3 is 14 residues. DNA of the CDR3: TGTGCCAGCAGACCCACCATGGCGGGGGCTCCCCGGTTTTTT. As protein: CASRPTMAGAPRFF.

Details on this clone: One junction end disagrees with the germline gene, perhaps due to a read error. The genes are TRBV7-9 and TRBJ2-1, with a possible D match to TRBD1 (6 bases). CDR1 SEHNR and CDR2 FQNEAQ come from the germline V gene (reference sequence). CDR3 length: 14 residues. The CDR3 DNA sequence: TGTTCCAGCAGCCATGATACAGGGTACAATGAGCAGTTCTTC. Protein sequence: CSSSHDTGYNEQFF.

This clone was recorded only once. Here the CDR3 reads CASSSPGDPYEQYF. In DNA form, the CDR3 reads TGTGCCAGCAGCTCCCCGGGGGATCCCTACGAGCAGTACTTC. This chain links TRBV27 with TRBJ2-7; D possibly corresponds to TRBD2 (6 bases). Germline loops: CDR1 MNHEY, CDR2 SMNVEV (reference sequence). V was trimmed by 6 bases and J by 2 bases, leaving 14 bases between them. The CDR3 is made up of 14 amino acids.

V is TRBV6-6 and J is TRBJ2-7, with TRBD1 matching 9 bases. The CDR3 runs to 14 residues. J was trimmed by 0 bases and V by 8 bases; bases with no gene match: 5. Germline V gene data show CDR1 as MNHNY and CDR2 as SVGAGI (reference sequence). CDR3 sequence: CASAPDRGSYEQYF. In DNA, the CDR3 is TGTGCCAGCGCCCCGGACAGGGGCTCCTACGAGCAGTACTTC.

This chain connects TRBV7-9 to TRBJ2-7, with TRBD1 as a possible D gene (6 bases). Trimming shortened V by 2 bases and J by 0 bases, and 14 bases separated the two germline ends. Germline values: CDR1 SEHNR, CDR2 FQNEAQ (reference sequence). This CDR3 has 16 residues. CDR3 sequence (DNA): TGTGCCAGCAGCTTATTCTCCGGCAGGGGCTCCTACGAGCAGTACTTC. It yields the protein CASSLFSGRGSYEQYF.

This clone showed up just a few times. This chain's CDR3 is CASSVPRAGNSPLHF. The CDR3, as DNA: TGTGCCAGCAGTGTACCCCGGGCGGGTAATTCACCCCTCCACTTT. The chain has TRBV2 and TRBJ1-6; D is ambiguous. Germline assignment: CDR1 SNHLY and CDR2 FYNNEI. The CDR3 is 15 amino acids. Deletions cut 4 bases from V and 6 bases from J, with 13 bases between.

This clone was detected once. This chain links TRBV5-4 with TRBJ2-2, with 7 bases matching TRBD2. The CDR3 contains 16 residues. Trimming removed 4 bases from V and 0 bases from J; junction bases left unmatched: 6. The germline gives CDR1 SGHNT, CDR2 YYREEE (reference sequence). CDR3 bases: TGTGCCAGCAGCCCGGCGGCGGGAGCGAACACCGGGGAGCTGTTTTTT. Encoded protein: CASSPAAGANTGELFF.

In the case of this clone: The germline gene is not matched at one end of the junction; a read error may be the cause. The gene calls are TRBV7-3 and TRBJ1-2, with 11 positions matching TRBD1. The CDR3 is made up of 16 amino acids. The germline V gene has CDR1 SGHTA and CDR2 FQGTGA. CDR3 coding DNA: TGTTCCAGCAGCTTAGACGGACAGGGGGCGAGGTATGGCTACACCTTC. Encoded protein: CSSSLDGQGARYGYTF.

V and J are TRBV5-4 and TRBJ2-5; unclear D gene. Germline V CDR1 and CDR2: SGHNT, YYREEE (reference sequence). This CDR3 spans 15 amino acids. V dropped 0 bases and J dropped 2 bases, with 11 bases sitting between them. This CDR3 is CASSLVPGSQETQYF. For the CDR3, the DNA is TGTGCCAGCAGCTTGGTTCCAGGATCACAAGAGACCCAGTACTTC.

For the CDR3, the DNA is TGTGCCAGCCATCCGGGTGCGGGGGCTTTCTTT. Encoded protein: CASHPGAGAFF. The V and J genes are TRBV2 and TRBJ1-1; D is undetermined. The CDR3 is 11 residues long. The germline gives CDR1 SNHLY, CDR2 FYNNEI. V lost 8 bases and J 11 bases, leaving 15 bases between the germline ends.

Only a few counts were recorded for this clone. The rearrangement links TRBV28 to TRBJ2-2; the D is unclear. Per the germline V gene, CDR1 is MDHEN and CDR2 is SYDVKM. This CDR3 is built from 13 residues. V gave up 3 bases and J gave up 4 bases, with 6 bases separating them. The CDR3 DNA follows: TGTGCCAGCAGTTTCGTAGCCACCGGGGAGCTGTTTTTT. It translates to CASSFVATGELFF.